The clone carrying this TCR beta chain was recorded once. The antigen remains unidentified. A much larger clonotype is one base distant, so this may be a read error. TCRdb passed the 5' RACE reads through MiXCR, listing each CDR3 protein once. The table records tens of thousands of distinct CDR3 sequences, roughly 21% of them present only once. Time point meaning: technical triplicate 3. This specimen comes from a study of neurological immune-mediated disorders. Study observations and caveats: The most TCR clonal expansion was seen in HTLV-1-associated myelopathy, and the least was seen in multiple sclerosis, which fell below healthy controls.

This CDR3 has 14 residues. CDR1 and CDR2 (germline): MNHNY, SVGAGI (reference sequence). The V segment lost 10 bases and the J segment 4 bases; nucleotides outside the gene matches: 12. V usage is TRBV6-6 and J usage is TRBJ2-5; 7 bases align to TRBD1. The sequencing sample was made of PBMCs. The receptor was isolated from a man in his fifties or sixties with HTLV-1-associated myelopathy (HAM/TSP). In nucleotides, the CDR3 is TGTGCCAACAGACCCCGACAGGGCCGAGAGACCCAGTACTTC. As protein: CANRPRQGRETQYF.